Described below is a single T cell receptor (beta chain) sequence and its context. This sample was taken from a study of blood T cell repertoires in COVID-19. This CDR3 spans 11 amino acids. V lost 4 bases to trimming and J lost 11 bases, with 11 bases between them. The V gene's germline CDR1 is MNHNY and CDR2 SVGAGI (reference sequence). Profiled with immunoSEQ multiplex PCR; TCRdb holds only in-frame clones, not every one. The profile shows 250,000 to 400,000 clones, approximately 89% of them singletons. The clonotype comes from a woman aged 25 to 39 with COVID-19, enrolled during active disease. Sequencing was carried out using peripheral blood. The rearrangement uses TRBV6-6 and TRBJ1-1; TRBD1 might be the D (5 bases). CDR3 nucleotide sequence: TGTGCCAGCAGTTCGGGGGGATGGGCTTTCTTT. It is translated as CASSSGGWAFF.